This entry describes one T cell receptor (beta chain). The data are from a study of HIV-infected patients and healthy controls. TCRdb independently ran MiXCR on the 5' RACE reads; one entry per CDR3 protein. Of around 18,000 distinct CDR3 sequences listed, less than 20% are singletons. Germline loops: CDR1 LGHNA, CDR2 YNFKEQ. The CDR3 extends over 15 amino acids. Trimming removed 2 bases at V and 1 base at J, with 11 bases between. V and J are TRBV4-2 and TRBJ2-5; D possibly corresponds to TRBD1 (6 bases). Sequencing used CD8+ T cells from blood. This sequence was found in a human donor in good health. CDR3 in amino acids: CASSQSRQAQETQYF. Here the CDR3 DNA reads TGTGCCAGCAGCCAAAGCCGACAGGCCCAAGAGACCCAGTACTTC.